Listed below are T cell receptor beta chains from one sample, sequenced in a study of tumor-infiltrating lymphocytes in localized non-small cell lung cancer. Some clones are missing from TCRdb's copy, which holds only in-frame ones; the method was immunoSEQ multiplex PCR. The table records tens of thousands of clones, about two thirds of them present only once. The specimen was lung tumor tissue. Receptors were obtained from a human donor with non-small cell lung cancer. The CDR3 runs from the conserved cysteine through the conserved F or W. Fields, in order: CDR3 length, D gene, J gene, V gene, clone size, CDR3 protein, CDR3 DNA. A D gene is named only where the DNA matches it firmly. Not every row has a clone size; where given, it reads once, few, many or a size class.

length: 13
D: -
J: TRBJ1-5
V: TRBV12-5
size: -
CDR3: CASAADSNQPQHF
DNA: TGTGCTAGTGCGGCGGATAGCAATCAGCCCCAGCATTTT

length: 13
D: -
J: TRBJ2-3
V: TRBV9
size: -
CDR3: CASSVQHTDTQYF
DNA: TGTGCCAGCAGCGTACAGCACACAGATACGCAGTATTTT

length: 15
D: -
J: TRBJ1-1
V: TRBV4-2
size: -
CDR3: CASSPPGHKDTEAFF
DNA: TGTGCCAGCAGCCCCCCGGGACACAAGGACACTGAAGCTTTCTTT

length: 15
D: -
J: TRBJ2-2
V: TRBV4-1
size: -
CDR3: CASSQDAGLTGELFF
DNA: TGCGCCAGCAGCCAAGACGCAGGGCTCACCGGGGAGCTGTTTTTT

length: 14
D: -
J: TRBJ1-2
V: TRBV7-2
size: once
CDR3: CASSPDPQGWGYTF
DNA: TGTGCCAGCAGCCCCGACCCACAGGGCTGGGGCTACACCTTC

length: 15
D: -
J: TRBJ1-5
V: TRBV2
size: few
CDR3: CASNLGRAGNQPQHF
DNA: TGTGCCAGCAACCTGGGACGGGCGGGCAATCAGCCCCAGCATTTT

length: 14
D: -
J: TRBJ1-1
V: TRBV2
size: -
CDR3: CASRSDRSNTEAFF
DNA: TGTGCCAGCAGGTCCGACAGGTCGAACACTGAAGCTTTCTTT

length: 14
D: -
J: TRBJ2-7
V: TRBV7-2
size: -
CDR3: CASSLNPGAYEQYF
DNA: TGTGCCAGCAGCTTAAATCCGGGGGCCTACGAGCAGTACTTC

length: 17
D: TRBD2
J: TRBJ2-1
V: TRBV5-1
size: once
CDR3: CASTIGASGAANNEQFF
DNA: TGCGCCAGCACCATAGGCGCTAGCGGGGCGGCAAACAATGAGCAGTTCTTC

length: 14
D: -
J: TRBJ2-6
V: TRBV18
size: -
CDR3: CASSSGSGANVLTF
DNA: TGTGCCAGCTCGTCAGGCTCTGGGGCCAACGTCCTGACTTTC

length: 15
D: -
J: TRBJ1-6
V: TRBV11-2
size: -
CDR3: CASSLEPGFNSPLHF
DNA: TGTGCCAGCAGCTTAGAACCGGGATTCAATTCACCCCTCCACTTT

length: 14
D: TRBD2
J: TRBJ2-3
V: TRBV6-5
size: few
CDR3: CASSSGGLADTQYF
DNA: TGTGCCAGCAGTTCGGGGGGGTTAGCAGATACGCAGTATTTT

length: 14
D: TRBD1
J: TRBJ1-1
V: TRBV10-3
size: -
CDR3: CAIKRDRGHTEAFF
DNA: TGTGCCATCAAACGGGACAGGGGTCACACTGAAGCTTTCTTT

length: 15
D: TRBD1
J: TRBJ1-2
V: TRBV5-1
size: -
CDR3: CASSPGGQMNYGYTF
DNA: TGCGCCAGCAGCCCGGGGGGACAGATGAACTATGGCTACACCTTC